Listed below are T cell receptor beta chains from one sample, sequenced in a study of post-analysis software for immune sequencing data. Via MiXCR, TCRdb re-called the PCR reads, giving one row per CDR3 protein. The sample includes roughly 540,000 distinct CDR3 sequences, roughly 34% of them seen just once. Specimen: blood. These receptors came from a girl between 2 and 17 years old with multiple sclerosis. Each CDR3 is given with its conserved first and last residue. Each record gives: clone size, D gene, V gene, J gene, CDR3 DNA, CDR3 protein. A D gene is named only where the DNA matches it firmly. A clone size is listed for some rows: how often the clone was seen (once, few, many), or a class if it is expanded.

clone size: once; D gene: .; V gene: TRBV6-6; J gene: TRBJ1-3; CDR3 DNA: TGTGCCAGCACTTCAGGGAGCTCTGGAAACACCATATATTTT; CDR3 protein: CASTSGSSGNTIYF
clone size: .; D gene: .; V gene: TRBV6-5; J gene: TRBJ1-6; CDR3 DNA: TGTGCCAGCAGCTCAGTCGGGGGCAGCTCCTATAATTCACCCCTCCACTTT; CDR3 protein: CASSSVGGSSYNSPLHF
clone size: few; D gene: TRBD1; V gene: TRBV20-1; J gene: TRBJ2-5; CDR3 DNA: TGCAGTGCTAGAAATCAGGGGGCTTGGCAAGAGACCCAGTACTTC; CDR3 protein: CSARNQGAWQETQYF
clone size: .; D gene: .; V gene: TRBV11-2; J gene: TRBJ2-5; CDR3 DNA: TGTGCCAGCAGCTTAGTCCGGGCTACCCAAGAGACCCAGTACTTC; CDR3 protein: CASSLVRATQETQYF
clone size: .; D gene: .; V gene: TRBV28; J gene: TRBJ1-2; CDR3 DNA: TGTGCCAGCGGTCCATATGGCTACACCTTC; CDR3 protein: CASGPYGYTF
clone size: .; D gene: TRBD1; V gene: TRBV12-3/TRBV12-4; J gene: TRBJ1-1; CDR3 DNA: TGTGCCATTCGGACAGGACCGAACACTGAAGCTTTCTTT; CDR3 protein: CAIRTGPNTEAFF
clone size: .; D gene: TRBD2; V gene: TRBV6-1; J gene: TRBJ2-5; CDR3 DNA: TGTGCCAGCAGGGGACTAGCGAGGACACAGACCCAGTACTTC; CDR3 protein: CASRGLARTQTQYF
clone size: .; D gene: .; V gene: TRBV20-1; J gene: TRBJ1-4; CDR3 DNA: TGCAGTGCTCCTGCAGGAAAACTGTTTTTT; CDR3 protein: CSAPAGKLFF
clone size: .; D gene: TRBD1; V gene: TRBV10-3; J gene: TRBJ2-5; CDR3 DNA: TGTGCCATCAGCCGACAGGGCGTGGAGCAGTACTTC; CDR3 protein: CAISRQGVEQYF
clone size: few; D gene: .; V gene: TRBV27; J gene: TRBJ2-1; CDR3 DNA: TGTGCCAGCAGTTCTCTGTTGAGGTACAATGAGCAGTTCTTC; CDR3 protein: CASSSLLRYNEQFF
clone size: few; D gene: TRBD2; V gene: TRBV4-2; J gene: TRBJ2-5; CDR3 DNA: TGTGCCAGCAGCCGGGCTAGCGGGGGCATAGTCGCGGAGACCCAGTACTTC; CDR3 protein: CASSRASGGIVAETQYF
clone size: few; D gene: .; V gene: TRBV29-1; J gene: TRBJ2-7; CDR3 DNA: TGCAGCGCTGGTGGAGGGGGCTACGAGCAGTACTTC; CDR3 protein: CSAGGGGYEQYF
clone size: .; D gene: TRBD2; V gene: TRBV6-1; J gene: TRBJ2-1; CDR3 DNA: TGTGCCAACCACCTTAGCGGGTATGAGCTCTCCACCTACAATGAGCAGTTCTTC; CDR3 protein: CANHLSGYELSTYNEQFF
clone size: .; D gene: TRBD1; V gene: TRBV11-2; J gene: TRBJ1-1; CDR3 DNA: TGTGCCAGCAGCGTCGGGCCGGACAGGGGATTTGGTGAAGCTTTCTTT; CDR3 protein: CASSVGPDRGFGEAFF
clone size: few; D gene: .; V gene: TRBV25-1; J gene: TRBJ1-4; CDR3 DNA: TGTGCCAGCAGTGTGTATGTGGGACGCAGTGAAAAACTGTTTTTT; CDR3 protein: CASSVYVGRSEKLFF
clone size: few; D gene: .; V gene: TRBV7-6; J gene: TRBJ2-5; CDR3 DNA: TGTGCCAGCAGCTTCACCCCCGGGGACCCTCAGTACCAAGAGACCCAGTACTTC; CDR3 protein: CASSFTPGDPQYQETQYF
clone size: .; D gene: .; V gene: TRBV6-6; J gene: TRBJ2-3; CDR3 DNA: TGTGCCAGCAGTTACTCGACTAGTGTAGCTCCAGATACGCAGTATTTT; CDR3 protein: CASSYSTSVAPDTQYF
clone size: .; D gene: .; V gene: TRBV20-1; J gene: TRBJ2-7; CDR3 DNA: TGCCGGTCTGGGAGAAGCTCCTACGAGCAGTACTTC; CDR3 protein: CRSGRSSYEQYF
clone size: few; D gene: .; V gene: TRBV12-3/TRBV12-4; J gene: TRBJ2-1; CDR3 DNA: TGTGCCAGCAGTTTGTTTTTCGGCAATGAGCAGTTCTTC; CDR3 protein: CASSLFFGNEQFF
clone size: few; D gene: .; V gene: TRBV7-9; J gene: TRBJ2-4; CDR3 DNA: TGTGCCAGCAGCTCCACCGGGACCAAAAACATTCAGTACTTC; CDR3 protein: CASSSTGTKNIQYF
clone size: many; D gene: .; V gene: TRBV20-1; J gene: TRBJ2-7; CDR3 DNA: TGCAGTGCTAGAGTCCCTAGCCGATCCTACGAGCAGTACTTC; CDR3 protein: CSARVPSRSYEQYF
clone size: few; D gene: .; V gene: TRBV7-9; J gene: TRBJ2-1; CDR3 DNA: TGTGCCAGCAGCTTATCGGGGGATTTTGGAGATGAGCAGTTCTTC; CDR3 protein: CASSLSGDFGDEQFF
clone size: few; D gene: TRBD2; V gene: TRBV4-1; J gene: TRBJ2-1; CDR3 DNA: TGCGCCAGCAGCCAAGATAGCCTAGCGGGGGTGGAGCAGTTCTTC; CDR3 protein: CASSQDSLAGVEQFF
clone size: .; D gene: .; V gene: TRBV6-6; J gene: TRBJ2-7; CDR3 DNA: TGTGCCAGCAGTTACGGGGTCACTCTCTACGAGCAGTACTTC; CDR3 protein: CASSYGVTLYEQYF
clone size: once; D gene: TRBD2; V gene: TRBV20-1; J gene: TRBJ2-3; CDR3 DNA: TGCAGCTTTCAAGCGGGGGACACAGATACGCAGTATTTT; CDR3 protein: CSFQAGDTDTQYF
clone size: few; D gene: .; V gene: TRBV6-1; J gene: TRBJ2-4; CDR3 DNA: TGTGCCAGCAGTGAAGCAGGCAGGGGAGCCAAAAACATTCAGTACTTC; CDR3 protein: CASSEAGRGAKNIQYF
clone size: .; D gene: .; V gene: TRBV7-8; J gene: TRBJ1-1; CDR3 DNA: TGTGCCAGCAGCCGATCCGAGGGATTTATGAACACTGAAGCTTTCTTT; CDR3 protein: CASSRSEGFMNTEAFF
clone size: once; D gene: .; V gene: TRBV4-1; J gene: TRBJ1-2; CDR3 DNA: TGCGCCAGCAGACAAGCACAGCGGGAGGGCTACACCTTC; CDR3 protein: CASRQAQREGYTF
clone size: .; D gene: .; V gene: TRBV20-1; J gene: TRBJ2-5; CDR3 DNA: TGCAGTGCTAGAGGTCTACGTGCAGAGACCCAGTACTTC; CDR3 protein: CSARGLRAETQYF
clone size: .; D gene: .; V gene: TRBV5-6; J gene: TRBJ2-1; CDR3 DNA: TGTGCCAGCAGCTTGGATGGGGATGAGCAGTTCTTC; CDR3 protein: CASSLDGDEQFF
clone size: .; D gene: TRBD1; V gene: TRBV5-1; J gene: TRBJ2-3; CDR3 DNA: TGCGCCAGCAGCTTGGCCTTGTGGACAGGGAAAGATACGCAGTATTTT; CDR3 protein: CASSLALWTGKDTQYF
clone size: .; D gene: .; V gene: TRBV3-1; J gene: TRBJ2-7; CDR3 DNA: TGTGCCAGCAGCTCGGACCGACGTTGGGAGCAGTACTTC; CDR3 protein: CASSSDRRWEQYF
clone size: few; D gene: TRBD2; V gene: TRBV27; J gene: TRBJ2-1; CDR3 DNA: TGTGCCAGCAGTTCAGAATATGGACTAGCCGATGAGCAGTTCTTC; CDR3 protein: CASSSEYGLADEQFF
clone size: few; D gene: TRBD1; V gene: TRBV5-1; J gene: TRBJ1-1; CDR3 DNA: TGCGCCAGCAGCTTGTATGGACAGGGGAGGAACACTGAAGCTTTCTTT; CDR3 protein: CASSLYGQGRNTEAFF
clone size: .; D gene: .; V gene: TRBV20-1; J gene: TRBJ2-5; CDR3 DNA: TGCAGTGCTAGGGAGACACCTAAAAGTGTGGAGACCCAGTACTTC; CDR3 protein: CSARETPKSVETQYF
clone size: .; D gene: TRBD1; V gene: TRBV20-1; J gene: TRBJ1-5; CDR3 DNA: TGCAGTGCTAGAGGACAGGGTTGGGTCAATCAGCCCCAGCATTTT; CDR3 protein: CSARGQGWVNQPQHF
clone size: few; D gene: .; V gene: TRBV10-3; J gene: TRBJ2-7; CDR3 DNA: TGTGCCATCAGTGATCCCGGGGTCCGGTACGAGCAGTACTTC; CDR3 protein: CAISDPGVRYEQYF
clone size: .; D gene: .; V gene: TRBV2; J gene: TRBJ2-7; CDR3 DNA: TGTGCCAGCAGTGCGGACGACGGTGGCGAGCAGTACTTC; CDR3 protein: CASSADDGGEQYF
clone size: few; D gene: .; V gene: TRBV6-5; J gene: TRBJ2-5; CDR3 DNA: TGTGCCAGCAGTCCACGGCCAGGGACCCAGTACTTC; CDR3 protein: CASSPRPGTQYF
clone size: few; D gene: TRBD2; V gene: TRBV20-1; J gene: TRBJ2-5; CDR3 DNA: TGCAGTGCTATTAGCGGGGGGGCAGGAGAGACCCAGTACTTC; CDR3 protein: CSAISGGAGETQYF
clone size: .; D gene: TRBD1; V gene: TRBV20-1; J gene: TRBJ1-2; CDR3 DNA: TGCAGTGCTAGAGAGACCGGGACAGGCCTTAACTATGGCTACACCTTC; CDR3 protein: CSARETGTGLNYGYTF